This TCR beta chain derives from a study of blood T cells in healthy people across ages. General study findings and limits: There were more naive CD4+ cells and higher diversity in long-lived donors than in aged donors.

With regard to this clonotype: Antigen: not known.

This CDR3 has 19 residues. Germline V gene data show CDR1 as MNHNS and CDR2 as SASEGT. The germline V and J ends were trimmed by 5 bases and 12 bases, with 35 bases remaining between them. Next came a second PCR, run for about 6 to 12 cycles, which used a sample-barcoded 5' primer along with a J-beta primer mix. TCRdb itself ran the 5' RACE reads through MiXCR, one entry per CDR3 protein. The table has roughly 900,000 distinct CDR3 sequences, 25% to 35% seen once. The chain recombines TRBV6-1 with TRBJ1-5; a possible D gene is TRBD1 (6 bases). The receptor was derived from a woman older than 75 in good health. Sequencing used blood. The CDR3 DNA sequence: TGTGCCAGCAGTCCGAGGCGGGGTAGGGGGGCAGTGTCTATGAAGGGCCAGCATTTT. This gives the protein CASSPRRGRGAVSMKGQHF.